The present TCR beta chain was sequenced within a study of memory CD4+ T cells and cytomegalovirus serostatus. About the research overall: Healthy Belgian adult donors included roughly ten CMV-positive and approximately 25 CMV-negative people. Notes on the study in general: The CMV-associated TCR signature appears largely within the CD4+ memory repertoire.

Germline loops: CDR1 MNHEY, CDR2 SVGAGI. Trimming pared 6 bases from V and 2 bases from J, leaving 11 bases between. The CDR3 contains 14 residues. The sort gate was single viable CD3+CD4+CD8-CD45RO+ cells for memory CD4+ T cells. Original processing methods: Out-of-frame sequences were removed, leaving a few million distinct TCRbeta sequences. The protocol was immunoSEQ multiplex PCR, while the TCRdb copy is restricted to in-frame clones and leaves out a portion. V and J calls and clone size are as listed in that table; D and trimming were resolved from the DNA. This table holds 80,000 to 100,000 clones, 80% found once. This clone showed up just a few times. The antigen is unknown.

The clonotype originates from an adult in good health and CMV-seropositive. This chain joins TRBV6-5 and TRBJ1-5; D is uncertain. The sample consisted of memory CD4+ T cells from blood. For the CDR3, the DNA is TGTGCCAGCAGGGGAGAGGGAGGCAATCAGCCCCAGCATTTT. Amino acids: CASRGEGGNQPQHF.